The 21 T cell receptor beta chains listed next were all sequenced from one sample in a study of cytomegalovirus exposure and HLA in healthy donors. The PCR used 60 Vbeta and 13 Jbeta primers. Produced via immunoSEQ multiplex PCR; TCRdb's table is partial and in-frame only. The sample has 50,000 or so clones. Sequenced: PBMCs. The receptors shown here come from a woman in her 40s in good health and CMV-seronegative.

The CDR3 sequence: CASSLDRGDNSPLHF. The CDR3 nucleotides read TGCGCCAGCAGCTTGGACAGGGGGGATAATTCACCCCTCCACTTT. The rearrangement joins TRBV5-1 to TRBJ1-6, with TRBD1 matching over 8 bases. The length of the CDR3 is 15 residues. J was trimmed by 5 bases and V by 0 bases; bases with no gene match: 1. Germline V lookup: CDR1 SGHRS, CDR2 YFSETQ.

This chain joins TRBV2 and TRBJ1-1, with TRBD1 identical over 10 bases. CDR1 and CDR2 from the germline V gene are SNHLY and FYNNEI. This CDR3 is built from 15 residues. J lost 6 bases, V lost 9 bases, and 13 bases had no gene match. The CDR3 loop is CASIPFGTGVSEAFF. The DNA of the CDR3 is TGTGCCAGTATTCCCTTCGGGACAGGGGTATCTGAAGCTTTCTTT.

The CDR3 is CASSLEQATAEQYF. The CDR3 nucleotides are TGTGCCAGCAGCTTAGAGCAGGCAACCGCCGAGCAGTACTTC. This chain uses TRBV7-2 with TRBJ2-7; D not certain. Germline CDR1 SGHTA, CDR2 FQGNSA. CDR3 size: 14 residues. Deletions cut 1 base from V and 6 bases from J, with 13 bases between.

The rearrangement uses TRBV4-2 and TRBJ1-1; a weak D match, TRBD1 (5 bases). The ends were cut back, 0 bases at V and 7 bases at J, with 9 bases in the middle. The CDR3 loop spans 13 amino acids. The V gene's germline CDR1 is LGHNA and CDR2 YNFKEQ. CDR3 loop: CASSQDRQGEAFF. The DNA for the CDR3 is TGTGCCAGCAGCCAAGATCGGCAGGGTGAAGCTTTCTTT.

The rearrangement joins TRBV7-9 to TRBJ2-7; 10 bases agree with TRBD2. The germline gives CDR1 SEHNR, CDR2 FQNEAQ (reference sequence). After removal of 6 bases from V and 2 bases from J, the junction contained 10 bases not matched to a gene. The CDR3 is made up of 16 amino acids. The CDR3 DNA reads as TGTGCCAGCAGTTCGACACGGACTAGCGGTGCCTACGAGCAGTACTTC. Translation gives CASSSTRTSGAYEQYF.

The rearrangement joins TRBV29-1 to TRBJ2-7; D possibly corresponds to TRBD1 (6 bases). There are 13 residues in the CDR3. The V and J ends lost 6 bases and 1 base respectively, with 13 bases between them. Germline V gives CDR1 SQVTM, CDR2 ANQGSEA. DNA for the CDR3: TGCAGCGTGGAGTCGACAGGTTCCTACGAGCAGTACTTC. Amino acids: CSVESTGSYEQYF.

V usage is TRBV11-2 and J usage is TRBJ1-4, with D possibly being TRBD1 (5 bases). With 6 bases removed from V and 8 bases from J, the gap between germline ends came to 16 bases. The CDR3 is 14 residues long. The V gene's germline CDR1 is SGHAT and CDR2 FQNNGV. The DNA of the CDR3 is TGTGCCAGCAGTCGGCCGGTCCCAGGGGAAAAACTGTTTTTT. Its protein product is CASSRPVPGEKLFF.

The chain employs TRBV19 and TRBJ2-5, with 7 bases fitting TRBD1. V was clipped by 7 bases and J by 3 bases; unmatched bases: 8. The length of the CDR3 is 14 residues. Germline-derived CDR1 and CDR2 are LNHDA and SQIVND (reference sequence). This CDR3 reads CASKIRQGEETQYF. The CDR3 DNA is TGTGCCAGTAAGATCCGGCAGGGGGAAGAGACCCAGTACTTC.

This rearrangement joins TRBV28 to TRBJ1-2; D might be TRBD1 (5 bases). Germline values: CDR1 MDHEN, CDR2 SYDVKM. Trimming cost V 5 bases and J 4 bases, with 14 bases left between them. The CDR3 extends over 14 amino acids. The CDR3 DNA reads as TGTGCCAGCAGTCCGGACAATCAGCCCTATGGCTACACCTTC. As protein: CASSPDNQPYGYTF.

The chain recombines TRBV14 with TRBJ2-6; D gene ambiguous. V was clipped by 1 base and J by 1 base, with 5 bases between them. The CDR3 covers 15 residues. The germline gives CDR1 SGHDN, CDR2 FVKESK. Here the CDR3 reads CASSQGRSGANVLTF. CDR3 nucleotide sequence: TGTGCCAGCAGCCAAGGGAGATCTGGGGCCAACGTCCTGACTTTC.

The J gene is TRBJ2-2, the V gene TRBV28; 13 bases line up with TRBD2. Germline V gives CDR1 MDHEN, CDR2 SYDVKM. V lost 6 bases to trimming and J lost 6 bases; unmatched junction nucleotides: 7. The CDR3 is 16 amino acids. CDR3 amino acids: CASSLAGTSGAGELFF. CDR3 DNA: TGTGCCAGCAGCCTCGCCGGGACTAGCGGGGCCGGGGAGCTGTTTTTT.

V is TRBV6-1 and J is TRBJ1-3; D is unresolved. Trimming took off 2 bases at V and 0 bases at J, with 8 bases between the two ends. From germline, CDR1 is MNHNS and CDR2 SASEGT. This CDR3 is built from 15 residues. CDR3 in DNA: TGTGCCAGCAGTGAAAGTTACAGCTCTGGAAACACCATATATTTT. This codes for CASSESYSSGNTIYF.

This chain connects TRBV9 to TRBJ1-1; 7 bases map to TRBD1. Germline lookup yields CDR1 SGDLS and CDR2 YYNGEE. CDR3 length: 13 residues. V was clipped by 1 base and J by 5 bases; unmatched bases: 2. DNA of the CDR3: TGTGCCAGCAGCGTACTACAGGGGACTGAAGCTTTCTTT. Translation gives CASSVLQGTEAFF.

As regards this clone: The same CDR3 is also encoded by other DNA sequences in this sample. The gene calls are TRBV6-5 and TRBJ1-6; D is unclear. Trimming stripped 2 bases from V and 7 bases from J, with 12 bases between. This CDR3 comprises 15 residues. Germline-derived CDR1 and CDR2 are MNHEY and SVGAGI. CDR3 region: CASSYGVALNSPLHF. The DNA for the CDR3 is TGTGCCAGCAGTTACGGCGTAGCCTTGAATTCACCCCTCCACTTT.

The chain has TRBV18 and TRBJ2-7; 11 nucleotides align to TRBD1. CDR1 and CDR2 (germline): KGHSH, LQKENI. The CDR3 extends over 15 amino acids. Trimming cost V 4 bases and J 3 bases; bases outside gene matches: 5. The DNA of the CDR3 is TGTGCCAGCTCACAAGCCGGGACAGGGGGCTACGAGCAGTACTTC. As protein: CASSQAGTGGYEQYF.

The chain combines TRBV30 with TRBJ2-7; the match to TRBD1 covers 10 bases. Germline V gene lookup returns CDR1 GTSNPN and CDR2 SVGIG (reference sequence). Germline trimming cut 8 bases from V and 2 bases from J; bases unmatched to any gene: 3. The CDR3 sequence is 12 residues long. The CDR3 DNA sequence: TGTGCCCTCGGACAGGGGGCCTACGAGCAGTACTTC. Residues: CALGQGAYEQYF.

This chain connects TRBV28 to TRBJ1-1, with a weak D call TRBD1 (6 bases). This CDR3 has 12 residues. V gave up 6 bases and J gave up 5 bases, with 10 bases separating them. The V gene's germline CDR1 is MDHEN and CDR2 SYDVKM. CDR3 amino acids: CASREGGTEAFF. CDR3 bases: TGTGCCAGCAGGGAGGGGGGGACTGAAGCTTTCTTT.

The chain recombines TRBV30 with TRBJ1-3; TRBD1 matches 11 bases. The CDR3 consists of 19 residues. The trim removed 0 bases at V and 0 bases at J, leaving 10 bases unmatched. Germline CDR1 is GTSNPN and CDR2 is SVGIG (reference sequence). The CDR3 DNA reads as TGTGCCTGGAGTGTGGACAGGGGGCCCTTCCAGCTCTCTGGAAACACCATATATTTT. Amino acid sequence: CAWSVDRGPFQLSGNTIYF.

This chain links TRBV28 with TRBJ1-1; D might be TRBD1 (6 bases). The V and J ends lost 4 bases and 1 base respectively, with 10 bases between them. Germline loops: CDR1 MDHEN, CDR2 SYDVKM. This CDR3 comprises 14 residues. The CDR3 loop reads CASSSGAANTEAFF. In nucleotides, the CDR3 is TGTGCCAGCAGTTCAGGGGCCGCGAACACTGAAGCTTTCTTT.

The rearrangement joins TRBV30 to TRBJ2-1; TRBD2 matches 9 bases. Per germline, CDR1 GTSNPN and CDR2 SVGIG (reference sequence). The CDR3 is 16 residues long. Germline trimming cut 1 base from V and 2 bases from J; bases unmatched to any gene: 6. In DNA form, the CDR3 reads TGTGCCTGGAGTGGCATTAGCGGGGGCACCTACAATGAGCAGTTCTTC. Its translation: CAWSGISGGTYNEQFF.

This chain uses TRBV28 with TRBJ1-5; TRBD1 matches at 12 bases. Germline loops: CDR1 MDHEN, CDR2 SYDVKM. The ends lost 8 bases at V and 7 bases at J; junction bases unmatched: 9. CDR3 length: 15 amino acids. CDR3 residues: CASGPGQGAWQPQHF. The CDR3 nucleotides read TGTGCCAGCGGTCCGGGACAGGGGGCTTGGCAGCCCCAGCATTTT.